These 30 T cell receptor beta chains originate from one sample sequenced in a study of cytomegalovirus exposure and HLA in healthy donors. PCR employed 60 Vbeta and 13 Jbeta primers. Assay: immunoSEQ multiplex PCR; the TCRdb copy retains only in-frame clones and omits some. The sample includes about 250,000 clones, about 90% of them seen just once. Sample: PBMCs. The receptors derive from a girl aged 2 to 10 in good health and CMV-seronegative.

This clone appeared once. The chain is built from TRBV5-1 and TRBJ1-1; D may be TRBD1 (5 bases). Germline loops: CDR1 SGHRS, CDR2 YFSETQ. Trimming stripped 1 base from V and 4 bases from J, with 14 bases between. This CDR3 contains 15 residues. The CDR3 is CASSLRQGGSTEAFF. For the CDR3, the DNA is TGCGCCAGCAGCTTGCGGCAGGGCGGTAGCACTGAAGCTTTCTTT.

CDR3 in amino acids: CASSIGGIEAFF. The CDR3 DNA reads as TGTGCCAGTAGTATAGGCGGCATTGAAGCTTTCTTT. This sequence joins TRBV19 and TRBJ1-1; D not certain. The V and J ends lost 1 base and 7 bases respectively, with 7 bases between them. CDR1 and CDR2 from the germline V gene are LNHDA and SQIVND (reference sequence). The CDR3 runs 12 residues.

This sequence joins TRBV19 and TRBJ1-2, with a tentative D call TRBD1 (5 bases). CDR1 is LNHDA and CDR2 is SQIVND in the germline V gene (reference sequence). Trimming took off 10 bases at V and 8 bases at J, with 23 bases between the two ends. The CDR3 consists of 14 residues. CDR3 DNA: TGTGCCACCCAATCCCTAAGGGGTATCGGCGGCTACACCTTC. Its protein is CATQSLRGIGGYTF.

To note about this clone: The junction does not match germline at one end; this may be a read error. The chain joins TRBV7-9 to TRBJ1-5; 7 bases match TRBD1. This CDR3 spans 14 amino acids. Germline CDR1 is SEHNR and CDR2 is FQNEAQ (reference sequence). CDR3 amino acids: CSSSLGQTLEPQHF. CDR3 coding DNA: TGTTCCAGCAGCCTGGGACAGACCTTAGAGCCCCAGCATTTT.

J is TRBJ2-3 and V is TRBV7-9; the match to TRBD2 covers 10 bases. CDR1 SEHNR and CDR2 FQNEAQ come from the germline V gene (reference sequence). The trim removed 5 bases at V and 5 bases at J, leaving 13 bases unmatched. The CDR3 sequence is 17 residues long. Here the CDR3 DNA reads TGTGCCAGCAGCGTAGAGGCTAGCGGGAGAAATGGAGATACGCAGTATTTT. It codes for CASSVEASGRNGDTQYF.

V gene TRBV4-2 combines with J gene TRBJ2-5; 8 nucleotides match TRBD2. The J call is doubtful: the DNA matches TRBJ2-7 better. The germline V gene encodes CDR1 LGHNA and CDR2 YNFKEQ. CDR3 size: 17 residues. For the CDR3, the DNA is TGTGCCAGCAGCCAAGATGGCCCCGCGGGGGGCCGGGACGAGCAGTACTTC. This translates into CASSQDGPAGGRDEQYF.

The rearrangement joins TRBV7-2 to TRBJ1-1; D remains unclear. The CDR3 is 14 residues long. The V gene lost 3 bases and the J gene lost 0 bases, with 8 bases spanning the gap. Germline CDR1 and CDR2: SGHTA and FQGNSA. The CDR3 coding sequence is TGTGCCAGCAGCTTGCAGGTGATGAACACTGAAGCTTTCTTT. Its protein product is CASSLQVMNTEAFF.

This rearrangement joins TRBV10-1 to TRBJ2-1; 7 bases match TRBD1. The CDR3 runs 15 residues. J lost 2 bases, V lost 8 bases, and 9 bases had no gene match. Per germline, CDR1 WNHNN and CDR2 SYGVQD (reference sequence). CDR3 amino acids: CASSPTGLTYNEQFF. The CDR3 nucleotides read TGCGCCAGCTCCCCGACAGGGCTTACCTACAATGAGCAGTTCTTC.

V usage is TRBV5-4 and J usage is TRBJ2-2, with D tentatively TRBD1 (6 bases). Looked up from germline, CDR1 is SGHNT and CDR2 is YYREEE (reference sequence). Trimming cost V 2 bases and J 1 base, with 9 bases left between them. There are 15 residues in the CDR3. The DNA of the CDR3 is TGTGCCAGCAGCTTACGACAGGAGAACACCGGGGAGCTGTTTTTT. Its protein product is CASSLRQENTGELFF.

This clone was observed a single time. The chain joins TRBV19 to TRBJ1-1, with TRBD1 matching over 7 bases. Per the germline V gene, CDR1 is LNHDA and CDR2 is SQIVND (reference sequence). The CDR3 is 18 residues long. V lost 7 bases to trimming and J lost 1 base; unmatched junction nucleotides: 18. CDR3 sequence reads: CASTHLPGQAMGNTEAFF. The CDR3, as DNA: TGTGCCAGTACTCACCTCCCTGGACAGGCGATGGGGAACACTGAAGCTTTCTTT. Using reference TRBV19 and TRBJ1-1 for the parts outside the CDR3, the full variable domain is DGGITQSPKYLFRKEGQNVTLSCEQNLNHDAMYWYRQDPGQGLRLIYYSQIVNDFQKGDIAEGYSVSREKKESFPLTVTSAQKNPTAFYLCASTHLPGQAMGNTEAFFGQGTRLTVV.

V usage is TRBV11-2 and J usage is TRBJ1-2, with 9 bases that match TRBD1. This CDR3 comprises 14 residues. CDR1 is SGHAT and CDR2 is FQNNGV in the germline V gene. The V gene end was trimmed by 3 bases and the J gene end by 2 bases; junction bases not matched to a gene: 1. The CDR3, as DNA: TGTGCCAGCAGCTTCGGGACAGGGAACTATGGCTACACCTTC. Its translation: CASSFGTGNYGYTF. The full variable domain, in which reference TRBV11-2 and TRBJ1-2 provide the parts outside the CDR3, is EAGVAQSPRYKIIEKRQSVAFWCNPISGHATLYWYQQILGQGPKLLIQFQNNGVVDDSQLPKDRFSAERLKGVDSTLKIQPAKLEDSAVYLCASSFGTGNYGYTFGSGTRLTVV.

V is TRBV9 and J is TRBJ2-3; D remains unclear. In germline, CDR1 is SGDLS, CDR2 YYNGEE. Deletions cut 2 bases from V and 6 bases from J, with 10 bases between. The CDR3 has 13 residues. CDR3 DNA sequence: TGTGCCAGCAGCGTGTCAGGCCCCGATACGCAGTATTTT. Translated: CASSVSGPDTQYF.

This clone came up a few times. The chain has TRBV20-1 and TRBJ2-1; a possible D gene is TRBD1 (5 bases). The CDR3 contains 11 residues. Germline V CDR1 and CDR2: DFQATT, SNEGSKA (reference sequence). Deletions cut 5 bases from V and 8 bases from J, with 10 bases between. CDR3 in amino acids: CSAAQGYEQFF. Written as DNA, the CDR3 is TGCAGTGCTGCTCAGGGTTATGAGCAGTTCTTC.

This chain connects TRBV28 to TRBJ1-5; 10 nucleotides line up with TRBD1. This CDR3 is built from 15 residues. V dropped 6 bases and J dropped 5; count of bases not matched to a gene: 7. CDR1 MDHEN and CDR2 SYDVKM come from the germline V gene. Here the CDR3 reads CASRLGQGEHQPQHF. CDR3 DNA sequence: TGTGCCAGCAGACTTGGACAGGGGGAACATCAGCCCCAGCATTTT.

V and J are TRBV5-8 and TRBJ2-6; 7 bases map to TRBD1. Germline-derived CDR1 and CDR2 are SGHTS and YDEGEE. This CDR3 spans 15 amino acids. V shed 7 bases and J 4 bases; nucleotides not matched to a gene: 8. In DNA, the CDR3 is TGTGCCAGCGGCACAGGGGTAAACGGGGCCAACGTCCTGACTTTC. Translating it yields CASGTGVNGANVLTF.

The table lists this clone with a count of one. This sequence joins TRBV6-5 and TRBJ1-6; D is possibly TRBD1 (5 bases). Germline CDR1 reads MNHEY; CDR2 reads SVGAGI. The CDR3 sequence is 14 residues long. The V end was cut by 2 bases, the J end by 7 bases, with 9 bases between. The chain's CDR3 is CASSYGRENSPLHF. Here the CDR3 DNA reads TGTGCCAGCAGTTACGGCAGGGAAAATTCACCCCTCCACTTT.

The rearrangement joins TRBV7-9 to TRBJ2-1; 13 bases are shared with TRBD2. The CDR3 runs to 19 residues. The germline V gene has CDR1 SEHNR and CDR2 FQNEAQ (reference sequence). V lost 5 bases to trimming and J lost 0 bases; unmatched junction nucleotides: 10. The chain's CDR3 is CASSATGTSGVGSYNEQFF. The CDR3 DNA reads TGTGCCAGCAGCGCAACCGGGACTAGCGGGGTGGGCTCCTACAATGAGCAGTTCTTC.

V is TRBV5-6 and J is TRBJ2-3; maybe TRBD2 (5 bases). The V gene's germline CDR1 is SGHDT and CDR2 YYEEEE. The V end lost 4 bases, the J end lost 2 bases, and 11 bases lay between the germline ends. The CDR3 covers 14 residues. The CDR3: CASSTLEATDTQYF. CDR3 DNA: TGTGCCAGCAGCACACTAGAAGCCACAGATACGCAGTATTTT.

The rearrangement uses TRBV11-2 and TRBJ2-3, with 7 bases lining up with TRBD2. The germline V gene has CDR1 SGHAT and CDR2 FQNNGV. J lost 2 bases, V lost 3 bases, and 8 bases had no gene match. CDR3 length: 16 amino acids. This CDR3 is CASSFRDYLLTDTQYF. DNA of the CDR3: TGTGCCAGCAGCTTCCGGGACTACCTACTCACAGATACGCAGTATTTT.

CDR3 in amino acids: CASSSGTSHYNEQFF. As DNA, the CDR3 is TGCGCCAGCAGCTCCGGGACTAGCCACTACAATGAGCAGTTCTTC. The rearrangement joins TRBV5-1 to TRBJ2-1; 9 bases map to TRBD2. CDR1 is SGHRS and CDR2 is YFSETQ in the germline V gene. Germline trimming cut 3 bases from V and 3 bases from J; bases unmatched to any gene: 4. The CDR3 sequence is 15 residues long.

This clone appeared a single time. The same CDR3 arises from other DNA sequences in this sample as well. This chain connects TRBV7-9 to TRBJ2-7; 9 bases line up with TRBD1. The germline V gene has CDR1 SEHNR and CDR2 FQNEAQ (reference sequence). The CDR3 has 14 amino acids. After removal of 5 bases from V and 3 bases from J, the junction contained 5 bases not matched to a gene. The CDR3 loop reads CASSPGTGSYEQYF. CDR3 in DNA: TGTGCCAGCAGCCCCGGGACAGGGAGCTACGAGCAGTACTTC.

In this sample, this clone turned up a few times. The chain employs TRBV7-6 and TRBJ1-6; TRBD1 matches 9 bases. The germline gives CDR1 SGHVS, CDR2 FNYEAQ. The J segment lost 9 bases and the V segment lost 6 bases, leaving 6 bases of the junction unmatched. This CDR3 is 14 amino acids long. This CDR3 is CASSPAQGASPLHF. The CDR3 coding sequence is TGTGCCAGCAGTCCCGCACAGGGGGCTTCACCCCTCCACTTT.

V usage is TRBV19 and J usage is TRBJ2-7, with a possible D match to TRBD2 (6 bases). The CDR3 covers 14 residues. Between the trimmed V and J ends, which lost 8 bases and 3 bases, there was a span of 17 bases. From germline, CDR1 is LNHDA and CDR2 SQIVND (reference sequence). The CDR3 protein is CASGEAGRDYEQYF. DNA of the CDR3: TGTGCCAGTGGGGAGGCAGGCCGAGACTACGAGCAGTACTTC. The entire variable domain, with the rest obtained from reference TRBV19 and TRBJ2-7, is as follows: DGGITQSPKYLFRKEGQNVTLSCEQNLNHDAMYWYRQDPGQGLRLIYYSQIVNDFQKGDIAEGYSVSREKKESFPLTVTSAQKNPTAFYLCASGEAGRDYEQYFGPGTRLTVT.

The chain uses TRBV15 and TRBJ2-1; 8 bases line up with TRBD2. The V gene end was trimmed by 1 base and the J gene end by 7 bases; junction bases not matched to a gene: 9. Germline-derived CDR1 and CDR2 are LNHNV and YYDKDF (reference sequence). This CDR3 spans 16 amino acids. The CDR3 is CATSRAPSGSLNEQFF. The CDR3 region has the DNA TGTGCCACCAGCAGAGCTCCAAGCGGGAGTTTAAATGAGCAGTTCTTC.

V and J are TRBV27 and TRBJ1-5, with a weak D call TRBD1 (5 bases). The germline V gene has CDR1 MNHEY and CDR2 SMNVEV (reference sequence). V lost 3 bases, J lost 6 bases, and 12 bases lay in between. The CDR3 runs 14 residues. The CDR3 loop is CASSLAGPSQPQHF. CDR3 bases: TGTGCCAGCAGTTTGGCAGGGCCCAGTCAGCCCCAGCATTTT.

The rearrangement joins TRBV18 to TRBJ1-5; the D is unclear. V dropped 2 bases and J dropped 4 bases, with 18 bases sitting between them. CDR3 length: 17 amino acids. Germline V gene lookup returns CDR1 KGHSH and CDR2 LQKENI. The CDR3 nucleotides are TGTGCCAGCTCACCAAGGCCCGGGGATGGGTTTAATCAGCCCCAGCATTTT. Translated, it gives CASSPRPGDGFNQPQHF.

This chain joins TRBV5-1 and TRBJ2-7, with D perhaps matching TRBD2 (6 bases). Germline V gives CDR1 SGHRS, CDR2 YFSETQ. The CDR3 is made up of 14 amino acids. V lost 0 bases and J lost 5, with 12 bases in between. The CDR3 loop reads CASSLAVREDEQYF. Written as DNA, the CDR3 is TGCGCCAGCAGCTTGGCCGTCAGGGAGGACGAGCAGTACTTC.

This chain's CDR3 is CASSPRTKTGKTTNEKLFF. CDR3 nucleotide sequence: TGTGCCAGCTCACCCCGAACCAAGACAGGAAAAACAACTAATGAAAAACTGTTTTTT. The chain couples TRBV18 to TRBJ1-4, with D possibly TRBD1 on 6 matching bases. CDR1 and CDR2 (germline): KGHSH, LQKENI. V shed 3 bases and J shed 0 bases, with 20 bases lying between them. This CDR3 region has 19 residues.

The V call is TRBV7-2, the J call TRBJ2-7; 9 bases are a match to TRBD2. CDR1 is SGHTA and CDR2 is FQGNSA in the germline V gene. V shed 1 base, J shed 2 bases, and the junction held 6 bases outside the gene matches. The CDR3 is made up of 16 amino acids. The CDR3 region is CASSLGSGGSPYEQYF. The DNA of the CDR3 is TGTGCCAGCAGCTTAGGGAGCGGGGGGTCGCCCTACGAGCAGTACTTC.

The CDR3 sequence is CASSAREDRGLNTEAFF. CDR3 sequence (DNA): TGTGCCAGCAGCGCCAGAGAGGACAGGGGGCTGAACACTGAAGCTTTCTTT. The chain carries TRBV9 and TRBJ1-1; 11 bases match TRBD1. Germline CDR1 is SGDLS and CDR2 is YYNGEE. The CDR3 is 17 residues long. With 3 bases clipped from V and 0 bases from J, the junction kept 7 bases outside the gene matches.